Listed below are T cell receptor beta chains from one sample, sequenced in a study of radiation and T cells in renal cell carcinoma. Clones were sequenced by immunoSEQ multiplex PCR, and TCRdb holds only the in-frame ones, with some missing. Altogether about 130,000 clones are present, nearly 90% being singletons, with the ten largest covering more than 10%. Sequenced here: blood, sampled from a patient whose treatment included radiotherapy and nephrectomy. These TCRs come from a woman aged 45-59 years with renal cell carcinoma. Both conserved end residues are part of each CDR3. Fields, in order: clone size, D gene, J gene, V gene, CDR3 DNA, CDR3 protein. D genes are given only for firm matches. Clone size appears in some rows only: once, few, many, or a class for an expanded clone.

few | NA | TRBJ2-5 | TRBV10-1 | TGCGCCAGCAGTGCCTACAGGGAAGAGACCCAGTACTTC | CASSAYREETQYF
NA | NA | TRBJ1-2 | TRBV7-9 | TGTGCCAGCAGCTTATCACAGGCCGTTGATGGCTACACCTTC | CASSLSQAVDGYTF
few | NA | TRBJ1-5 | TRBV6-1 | TGTGCCAGCAGGGTAGACAGGTTAGAACAGCCCCAGCATTTT | CASRVDRLEQPQHF
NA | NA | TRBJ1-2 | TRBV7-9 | TGTGCCAGCAGCTTAGGGCTGGAAGGGTGGTGCACCTTC | CASSLGLEGWCTF
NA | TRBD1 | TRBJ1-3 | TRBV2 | TGTGCCAGCAGAGAACTCGACAGGGCCCTCTCTGGAAACACCATATATTTT | CASRELDRALSGNTIYF
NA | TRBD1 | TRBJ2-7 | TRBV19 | TGTGCCAGTAGCCGGGACAGAGCCTACGAGCAGTACTTC | CASSRDRAYEQYF
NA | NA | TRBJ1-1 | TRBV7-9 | TGTGCCAGCAGCTTCAGCAAGAACACTGAAGCTTTCTTT | CASSFSKNTEAFF
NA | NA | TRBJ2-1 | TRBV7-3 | TGTGCCAGCAGCTCCACAGGGAATGAGCAGTTCTTC | CASSSTGNEQFF
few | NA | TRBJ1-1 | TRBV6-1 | TGTGCCAGCAGTGAATTGGAGCGAGGCATGAACACTGAAGCTTTCTTT | CASSELERGMNTEAFF
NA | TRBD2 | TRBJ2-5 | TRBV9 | TGTGCCAGCAGCGTACACTCCGGGACTAGCACCGAGACCCAGTACTTC | CASSVHSGTSTETQYF
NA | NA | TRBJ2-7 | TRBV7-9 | TGTGCCAGCAGCTTTAGGGAAACCGAAACCTACGAGCAGTACTTC | CASSFRETETYEQYF
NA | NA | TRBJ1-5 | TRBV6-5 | TGTGCCAGCAGTTCCCCCTCGGGGTTCAATCAGCCCCAGCATTTT | CASSSPSGFNQPQHF
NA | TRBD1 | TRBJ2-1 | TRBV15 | TGTGCCACCAGCACCGGGGACAGGGTAGACAATGAGCAGTTCTTC | CATSTGDRVDNEQFF
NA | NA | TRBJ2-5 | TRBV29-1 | TGCAGCGTTAAGCACGGAGAGACCCAGTACTTC | CSVKHGETQYF
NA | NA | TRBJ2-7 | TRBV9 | TGTGCCAGCAGCGTAGTAGCAGGGAGCGACGAGCAGTACTTC | CASSVVAGSDEQYF
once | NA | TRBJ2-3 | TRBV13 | TGTGCCAGCAGCTCGGTTAAGGCAGGCACAGATACGCAGTATTTT | CASSSVKAGTDTQYF
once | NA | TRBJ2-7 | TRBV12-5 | TGTGCTAGTGGTTTGGGGCCGCCCCTTGGCTACGAGCAGTACTTC | CASGLGPPLGYEQYF
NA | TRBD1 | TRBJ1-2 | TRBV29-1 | TGCAGCGTTGAAGCCGGGACAGGGGGTTCACCTTTC | CSVEAGTGGSPF
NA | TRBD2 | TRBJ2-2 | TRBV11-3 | TGTGCCAGCAGCTCGAACGGGGGGGCCGGGGAGCTGTTTTTT | CASSSNGGAGELFF
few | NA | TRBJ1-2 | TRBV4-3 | TGCGCCAGCAGCCAAGATGGCACCTATGGCTACACCTTC | CASSQDGTYGYTF
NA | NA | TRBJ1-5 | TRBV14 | TGTGCCAGCAGCCAAGATTCGGTGGACTCGACCAAATATAGCAATCAGCCCCAGCATTTT | CASSQDSVDSTKYSNQPQHF
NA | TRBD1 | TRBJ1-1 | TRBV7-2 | TGTGCCAGCAGCTTTGGGGACAGTGTGGACACTGAAGCTTTCTTT | CASSFGDSVDTEAFF
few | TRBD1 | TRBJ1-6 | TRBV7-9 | TGTGCCAGCAGCTCACTAAGACAGGGTAATTCACCCCTCCACTTT | CASSSLRQGNSPLHF
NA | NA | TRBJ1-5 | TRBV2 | TGTGCCAGCAGGGTGGGGGGCCCTCAGCCCCAGCATTTT | CASRVGGPQPQHF